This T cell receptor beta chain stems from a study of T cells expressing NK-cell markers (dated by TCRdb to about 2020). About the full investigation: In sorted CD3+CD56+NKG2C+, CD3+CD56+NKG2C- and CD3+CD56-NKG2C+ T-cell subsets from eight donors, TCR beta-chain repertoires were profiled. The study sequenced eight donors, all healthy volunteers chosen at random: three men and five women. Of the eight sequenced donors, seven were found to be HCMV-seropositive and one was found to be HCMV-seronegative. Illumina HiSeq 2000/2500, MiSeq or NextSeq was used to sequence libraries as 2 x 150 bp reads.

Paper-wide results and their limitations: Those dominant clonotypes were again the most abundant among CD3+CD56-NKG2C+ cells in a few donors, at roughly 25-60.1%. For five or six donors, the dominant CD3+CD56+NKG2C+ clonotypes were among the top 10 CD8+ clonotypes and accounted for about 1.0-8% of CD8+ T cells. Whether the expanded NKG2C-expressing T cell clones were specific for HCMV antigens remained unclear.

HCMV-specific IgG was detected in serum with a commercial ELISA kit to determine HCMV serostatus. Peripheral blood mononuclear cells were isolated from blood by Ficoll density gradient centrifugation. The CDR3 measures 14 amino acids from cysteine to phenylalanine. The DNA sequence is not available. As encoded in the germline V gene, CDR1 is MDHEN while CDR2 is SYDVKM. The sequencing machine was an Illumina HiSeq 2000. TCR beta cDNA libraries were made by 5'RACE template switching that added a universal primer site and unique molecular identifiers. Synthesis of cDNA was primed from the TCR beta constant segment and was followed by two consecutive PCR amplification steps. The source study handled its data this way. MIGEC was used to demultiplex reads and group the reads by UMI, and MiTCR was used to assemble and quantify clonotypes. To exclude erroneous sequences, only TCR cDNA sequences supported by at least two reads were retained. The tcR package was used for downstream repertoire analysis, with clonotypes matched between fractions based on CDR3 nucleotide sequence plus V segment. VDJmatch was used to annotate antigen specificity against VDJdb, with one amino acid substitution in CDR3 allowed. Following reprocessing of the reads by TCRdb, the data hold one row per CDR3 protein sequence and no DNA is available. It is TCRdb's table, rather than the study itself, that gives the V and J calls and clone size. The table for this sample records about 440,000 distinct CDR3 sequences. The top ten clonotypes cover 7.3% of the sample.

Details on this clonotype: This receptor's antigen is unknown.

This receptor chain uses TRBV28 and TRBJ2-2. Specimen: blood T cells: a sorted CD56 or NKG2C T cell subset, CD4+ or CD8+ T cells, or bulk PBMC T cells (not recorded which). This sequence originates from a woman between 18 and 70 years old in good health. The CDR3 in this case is CASSPTRNTGELFF.